A single sample gave rise to the 18 T cell receptor beta chains below, sequenced in a study of beta chain features in type 1 diabetes. The whole isolated RNA underwent reverse transcription, so sequencing captured expressed TCRB transcripts. Produced via immunoSEQ multiplex PCR; TCRdb's table is partial and in-frame only. The sample records approximately 150,000 clones, less than 9.5% being singletons. The specimen sequenced was central memory CD4+ T cells from blood. These receptors came from a woman in her late teens or twenties in good health.

This clone was seen just once. V gene TRBV15 combines with J gene TRBJ2-3, with 8 positions matching TRBD2. Germline V gene lookup returns CDR1 LNHNV and CDR2 YYDKDF (reference sequence). This CDR3 contains 16 residues. The junction had 8 bases not matched to a gene; V was cut back by 6 bases and J by 0 bases. Here the CDR3 DNA reads TGTGCCACCAGAAGGGGAGCGGGGGTTAGCACAGATACGCAGTATTTT. Protein: CATRRGAGVSTDTQYF.

The V call is TRBV2, the J call TRBJ1-2, with D tentatively TRBD1 (5 bases). This CDR3 region has 11 residues. CDR1 SNHLY and CDR2 FYNNEI come from the germline V gene. The V gene lost 8 bases and the J gene lost 6 bases, with 10 bases spanning the gap. CDR3 sequence: CASGRRDGYTF. DNA for the CDR3: TGTGCCAGCGGCCGCAGGGATGGCTACACCTTC.

A few counts support this clone. This sequence joins TRBV6-5 and TRBJ2-5; the match to TRBD2 covers 10 bases. V gave up 6 bases and J gave up 2 bases; unmatched junction bases: 3. Germline V gene sequence: CDR1 MNHEY, CDR2 SVGAGI. The CDR3 is 14 residues long. CDR3 nucleotides: TGTGCCAGCAGGGGACTAGCGAAACAAGAGACCCAGTACTTC. Residues: CASRGLAKQETQYF.

This chain uses TRBV6-6 with TRBJ1-4, with 7 bases aligning to TRBD1. The CDR3 has 16 amino acids. The trim removed 6 bases at V and 8 bases at J, leaving 15 bases unmatched. Looked up from germline, CDR1 is MNHNY and CDR2 is SVGAGI (reference sequence). The CDR3 nucleotides are TGTGCCAGCAGAGGAACCGGAGGACAGACAGGGGAAAAACTGTTTTTT. Translation: CASRGTGGQTGEKLFF.

In this sample, this clone turned up a few times. The chain employs TRBV11-2 and TRBJ2-1; TRBD2 matches 9 bases. Germline assignment: CDR1 SGHAT and CDR2 FQNNGV. The CDR3 contains 14 residues. Trimming removed 8 bases from V and 5 bases from J; junction bases left unmatched: 7. The DNA of the CDR3 is TGTGCCAGCCGACAGCGGGAGGTTAACAATGAGCAGTTCTTC. It codes for CASRQREVNNEQFF. Drawing the rest from reference TRBV11-2 and TRBJ2-1, the complete variable domain is EAGVAQSPRYKIIEKRQSVAFWCNPISGHATLYWYQQILGQGPKLLIQFQNNGVVDDSQLPKDRFSAERLKGVDSTLKIQPAKLEDSAVYLCASRQREVNNEQFFGPGTRLTVL.

The rearrangement joins TRBV29-1 to TRBJ2-1, with TRBD2 identical over 8 bases. The CDR3 totals 14 residues. The germline V gene encodes CDR1 SQVTM and CDR2 ANQGSEA. V dropped 3 bases and J dropped 2; count of bases not matched to a gene: 3. The CDR3: CSVDNGGAYNEQFF. For the CDR3, the DNA is TGCAGCGTTGATAACGGGGGGGCCTACAATGAGCAGTTCTTC.

Ten or more counts support this clone. V is TRBV4-1 and J is TRBJ1-2, with 12 bases fitting TRBD1. Germline CDR1 is MGHRA and CDR2 is YSYEKL. The CDR3 sequence is 16 residues long. The V segment lost 2 bases and the J segment 5 bases; nucleotides outside the gene matches: 6. In nucleotides, the CDR3 is TGCGCCAGCAGCCAACTAGCGGGACAGGGGGCGTATGGCTACACCTTC. This encodes CASSQLAGQGAYGYTF.

The rearrangement joins TRBV5-1 to TRBJ2-3; no clear D. The germline V gene encodes CDR1 SGHRS and CDR2 YFSETQ. Between the trimmed V and J ends, which lost 4 bases and 8 bases, there was a span of 14 bases. This CDR3 region has 13 residues. The CDR3 region has the DNA TGCGCCAGCAGCCCCGAGCTCCCCGGTACGCAGTATTTT. This encodes CASSPELPGTQYF.

The genes are TRBV4-2 and TRBJ1-4; TRBD1 aligns across 7 bases. Germline CDR1 is LGHNA and CDR2 is YNFKEQ. This CDR3 has 15 residues. Trimming at V came to 3 bases and at J to 7 bases, leaving 8 bases not matched to a gene. The CDR3 region has the DNA TGTGCCAGCAGCCAGTTTACAGGGGCGGCTGAAAAACTGTTTTTT. This translates into CASSQFTGAAEKLFF.

The CDR3 here is CASSRNRELDGELFF. The CDR3 nucleotides read TGCGCCAGCAGCCGAAATCGGGAGCTCGACGGGGAGCTGTTTTTT. V is TRBV4-1 and J is TRBJ2-2; maybe TRBD2 (6 bases). V was cut by 4 bases and J by 7 bases, with 16 bases left in between. The CDR3 has 15 amino acids. Germline CDR1 is MGHRA and CDR2 is YSYEKL.

This clone was recorded a few times. The rearrangement joins TRBV18 to TRBJ2-1; 15 positions match TRBD2. Germline CDR1 KGHSH, CDR2 LQKENI. The CDR3 extends over 19 amino acids. V lost 1 base and J lost 0; bases outside the gene matches: 4. This CDR3 reads CASSPRTSGGGSSYNEQFF. The CDR3, as DNA: TGTGCCAGCTCACCACGGACTAGCGGGGGGGGAAGCTCCTACAATGAGCAGTTCTTC. Based on the CDR3 plus reference TRBV18 and TRBJ2-1, the full variable domain is NAGVMQNPRHLVRRRGQEARLRCSPMKGHSHVYWYRQLPEEGLKFMVYLQKENIIDESGMPKERFSAEFPKEGPSILRIQQVVRGDSAAYFCASSPRTSGGGSSYNEQFFGPGTRLTVL.

This clone was seen a few times. V is TRBV18 and J is TRBJ1-4; D gene ambiguous. The CDR3 sequence is 15 residues long. V was cut by 2 bases and J by 5 bases, with 12 bases left in between. CDR1 is KGHSH and CDR2 is LQKENI in the germline V gene. The CDR3 DNA reads as TGTGCCAGCTCACCATCGGTCGGGATGAATGAAAAACTGTTTTTT. Protein product: CASSPSVGMNEKLFF.

This clone was observed a few times. The V call is TRBV5-4, the J call TRBJ2-1; 12 bases map to TRBD2. Germline V gene sequence: CDR1 SGHNT, CDR2 YYREEE (reference sequence). This CDR3 has 16 residues. V trimming: 6 bases; J trimming: 5 bases; junction bases outside the gene matches: 9. CDR3 nucleotide sequence: TGTGCCAGCACCACTAGCGGGGGGCAACTTGACAATGAGCAGTTCTTC. It encodes CASTTSGGQLDNEQFF.

This clone was recorded a few times. The chain is built from TRBV7-2 and TRBJ2-1, with TRBD2 as a possible D gene (6 bases). The CDR3 has 13 amino acids. V lost 0 bases to trimming and J lost 10 bases, with 10 bases between them. The V gene's germline CDR1 is SGHTA and CDR2 FQGNSA. CDR3 nucleotide sequence: TGTGCCAGCAGCTTAGCGTATGGGGGGGAGCAGTTCTTC. The encoded protein is CASSLAYGGEQFF.

This clone was counted between two and nine times. J is TRBJ2-2 and V is TRBV19, with 9 bases that match TRBD1. Trimming removed 4 bases from V and 7 bases from J; junction bases left unmatched: 7. Germline V lookup: CDR1 LNHDA, CDR2 SQIVND (reference sequence). This CDR3 spans 15 amino acids. CDR3 amino acids: CASSTLDRGSGELFF. CDR3 DNA: TGTGCCAGTAGTACCCTGGACAGGGGCAGCGGGGAGCTGTTTTTT.

V gene TRBV7-9 combines with J gene TRBJ2-3, with 9 bases identical to TRBD2. V shed 2 bases, J shed 2 bases, and the junction held 5 bases outside the gene matches. The germline V gene has CDR1 SEHNR and CDR2 FQNEAQ (reference sequence). This CDR3 contains 16 residues. Here the CDR3 reads CASSLRGGANTDTQYF. Written as DNA, the CDR3 is TGTGCCAGCAGCTTACGCGGGGGGGCCAACACAGATACGCAGTATTTT.

The chain combines TRBV9 with TRBJ2-7, with 7 positions matching TRBD1. Looked up from germline, CDR1 is SGDLS and CDR2 is YYNGEE. V gave up 3 bases and J gave up 1 base; unmatched junction bases: 4. This CDR3 has 14 residues. The chain's CDR3 is CASSERDSSYEQYF. CDR3 DNA sequence: TGTGCCAGCAGCGAAAGGGACAGTTCCTACGAGCAGTACTTC.

This clone was detected only a few times. This chain connects TRBV20-1 to TRBJ2-5; 7 bases are a match to TRBD1. This CDR3 comprises 11 residues. Germline CDR1 and CDR2: DFQATT and SNEGSKA (reference sequence). V was pared by 8 bases and J by 5 bases, with 5 bases of the junction left unmatched. The CDR3 region is CSLDRRETQYF. As DNA, the CDR3 is TGCAGTCTGGACAGGCGGGAGACCCAGTACTTC.